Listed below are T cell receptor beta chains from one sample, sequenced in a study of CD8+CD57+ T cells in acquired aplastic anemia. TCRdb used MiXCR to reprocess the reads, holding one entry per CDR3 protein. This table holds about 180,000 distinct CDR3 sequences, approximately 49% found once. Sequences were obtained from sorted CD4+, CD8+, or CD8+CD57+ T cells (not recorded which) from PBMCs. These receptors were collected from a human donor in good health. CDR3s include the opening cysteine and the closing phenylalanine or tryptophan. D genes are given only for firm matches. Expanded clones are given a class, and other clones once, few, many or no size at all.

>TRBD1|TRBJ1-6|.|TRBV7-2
TGTGCCAGCACCCAAAGCAGGGGGCTGTCACCCCTCCACTTT
CASTQSRGLSPLHF
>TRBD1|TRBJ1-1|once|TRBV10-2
TGCGCCAGCAGGGACAGGGGGCCCACTGAAGCTTTCTTT
CASRDRGPTEAFF
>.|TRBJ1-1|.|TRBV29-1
TGCAGCGTTGAAGATCCAGGCCGCACTGAAGCTTTCTTT
CSVEDPGRTEAFF
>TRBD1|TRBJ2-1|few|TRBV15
TGTGCCACCAGCGGAAGGGACAGGAATTACAATGAGCAGTTCTTC
CATSGRDRNYNEQFF
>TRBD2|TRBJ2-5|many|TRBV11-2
TGTGCCAGCAGCCTTGGAATAGCGGGACTAGCGGTCCAAGAGACCCAGTACTTC
CASSLGIAGLAVQETQYF
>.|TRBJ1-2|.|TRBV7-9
TGTGCCAGCAGCTTAGGGGCAGGGGACTATGGCTACACCTTC
CASSLGAGDYGYTF
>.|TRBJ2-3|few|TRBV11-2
TGTGCCAGCAGCTTAGATTTAAGAGATACGCGGTATTTT
CASSLDLRDTRYF
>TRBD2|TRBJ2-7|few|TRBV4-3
TGCGCCAGCAGCCCCAGCGGGGTGTCCTACGAGCAGTACTTC
CASSPSGVSYEQYF
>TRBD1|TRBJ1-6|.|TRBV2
TGTGCCAGCAGCCACCTGGACAGGGACGCTTCACCCCTCCACTTT
CASSHLDRDASPLHF
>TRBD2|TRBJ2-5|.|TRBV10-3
TGTGCCACCTGGGCGGGGGTGGGAGAGACCCAGTACTTC
CATWAGVGETQYF
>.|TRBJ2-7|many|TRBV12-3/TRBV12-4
TGTGCCAGCAGTTTACCCTCAGGAGGTGCCTACGAGCAGTACTTC
CASSLPSGGAYEQYF
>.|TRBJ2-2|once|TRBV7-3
TGTGCCAGCAGCCCACGGGGGTTCGGGGAGCTGTTTTTT
CASSPRGFGELFF
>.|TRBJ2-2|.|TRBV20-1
TGCAGTGCTGCCTCGGGGCGGGGCACCGGGGAGCTGTTTTTT
CSAASGRGTGELFF
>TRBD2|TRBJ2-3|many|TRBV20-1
TGCAGTGCTAGGGGGGCGGGAGGGCCTAGGGGCACAGATACGCAGTATTTT
CSARGAGGPRGTDTQYF
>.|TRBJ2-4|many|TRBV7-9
TGTGCCAGCAGCTCTCAGCGGGCCCTAGCCAAAAACATTCAGTACTTC
CASSSQRALAKNIQYF
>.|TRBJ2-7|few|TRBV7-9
TGTGCCAGCAGCTTTAACTCAGACGAGCAGTACTTC
CASSFNSDEQYF
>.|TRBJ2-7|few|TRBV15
TGTGCCACCAGCAGGGAACGGGCTAGCGACTCCTACGAGCAGTACTTC
CATSRERASDSYEQYF
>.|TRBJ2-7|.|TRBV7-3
TGTGCCAGCAGCTCAAAACAGGGCTACGAGCAGTACTTC
CASSSKQGYEQYF
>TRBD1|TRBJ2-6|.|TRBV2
TGTGCCAGCACCATTAGGGGACAGGTTGTCTCTGGGGCCAACGTCCTGACTTTC
CASTIRGQVVSGANVLTF
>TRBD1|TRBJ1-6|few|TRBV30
TGTGCCTGGACAAGGACAGGAGGGACAAGCTCCTATAATTCACCCCTCCACTTT
CAWTRTGGTSSYNSPLHF
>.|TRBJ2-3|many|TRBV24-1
TGTGCCACCAGTCGGGGCCATAGCACAGATACGCAGTATTTT
CATSRGHSTDTQYF
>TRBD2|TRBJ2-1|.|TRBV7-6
TGTGCCCAGGTGCGCGGGAGGGCCGGTGAGCAGTTCTTC
CAQVRGRAGEQFF
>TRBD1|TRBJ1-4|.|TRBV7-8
TGTGCCAGCAGCTTAGCGGAGGGGACAGGGAATGAAAAACTGTTTTTT
CASSLAEGTGNEKLFF
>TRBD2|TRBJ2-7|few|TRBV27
TGTGCCAGCAGTCCAAAAACACTAGCGGGTACCTACGAGCAGTACTTC
CASSPKTLAGTYEQYF
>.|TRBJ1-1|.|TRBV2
TGTGCCACCGCCTCGTACACTGAAGCTTTCTTT
CATASYTEAFF
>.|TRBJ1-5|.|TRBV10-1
TGCGCCAGCAGCTTGAGGCCAGGGCCGACCAATCAGCCCCAGCATTTT
CASSLRPGPTNQPQHF
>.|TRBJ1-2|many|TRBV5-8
TGTGCCAGCAGCTTGGCCGGGTCGGCAGTGGTTTATGGCTACACCTTC
CASSLAGSAVVYGYTF
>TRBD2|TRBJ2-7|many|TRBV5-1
TGCGCCAGCAGGACTAGCGGCTACGAGCAGTACTTC
CASRTSGYEQYF
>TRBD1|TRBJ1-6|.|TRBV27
TGTGCCAGCAGTTTTCGGGACAGGGTAGATTCACCCCTCCACTTT
CASSFRDRVDSPLHF
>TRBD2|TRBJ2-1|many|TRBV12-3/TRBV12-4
TGTGCCAGCAGGCCCCCCAGGGGGCCTAGCGGGAGTTACTACAATGAGCAGTTCTTC
CASRPPRGPSGSYYNEQFF